These T cell receptor beta chains were read from a single sample in a study of cytomegalovirus exposure and HLA in healthy donors. This table comes from immunoSEQ multiplex PCR, and its TCRdb copy is limited to in-frame clones, with some not included. The sample has more than 95,000 clones, over 12% seen once. Sequencing input: PBMCs. These receptors were obtained from a female donor in good health and CMV-seronegative. Both conserved end residues are part of each CDR3. A D gene is named only where the DNA matches it firmly. For some rows the clone size is stated as once, few or many, or as a class when expanded; others skip it.

clone_size	d_call	v_call	j_call	cdr3_aa	cdr3_nt
-	TRBD1	TRBV28	TRBJ1-3	CASSIKVGGLSGNTIYF	TGTGCCAGCAGTATAAAAGTAGGGGGCCTTTCGGGAAACACCATATATTTT
-	TRBD2	TRBV4-3	TRBJ2-2	CASSREHGGGQDTGELFF	TGCGCCAGCTCCCGAGAGCACGGGGGGGGGCAGGACACCGGGGAGCTGTTTTTT
-	TRBD1	TRBV28	TRBJ2-7	CAIMTGTGGHEQYF	TGTGCCATAATGACCGGGACAGGGGGCCACGAGCAGTACTTC
-	-	TRBV7-6	TRBJ2-1	CASSLWAGVDSEQFF	TGTGCCAGCAGCTTATGGGCAGGGGTGGATAGTGAGCAGTTCTTC
few	-	TRBV2	TRBJ1-1	CASSRDTNTEAFF	TGTGCCAGCAGTAGAGACACGAACACTGAAGCTTTCTTT
once	-	TRBV7-9	TRBJ1-1	CASSLEGALNTEAFF	TGTGCCAGCAGCTTAGAAGGGGCACTAAACACTGAAGCTTTCTTT
-	TRBD1	TRBV11-3	TRBJ2-7	CASSLGQGDEQYF	TGTGCCAGCAGCTTGGGACAGGGGGACGAGCAGTACTTC
few	-	TRBV19	TRBJ1-3	CASNRPGGRGNTIYF	TGTGCCAGTAATCGGCCGGGGGGCCGTGGAAACACCATATATTTT
-	-	TRBV7-8	TRBJ1-5	CASSPEGQYSNQPQHF	TGTGCCAGCAGCCCAGAGGGACAATATAGCAATCAGCCCCAGCATTTT
few	-	TRBV12-5	TRBJ1-5	CASEKGEGNQPQHF	TGTGCTAGTGAGAAGGGGGAAGGCAATCAGCCCCAGCATTTT
few	TRBD2	TRBV5-1	TRBJ2-7	CASSWISGSGRAEQYF	TGCGCCAGCAGCTGGATAAGTGGTAGCGGGAGGGCTGAGCAGTACTTC
few	TRBD2	TRBV6-5	TRBJ2-3	CASSYSSGRTDTQYF	TGTGCCAGCAGTTACAGTAGCGGGCGCACAGATACGCAGTATTTT
-	TRBD2	TRBV15	TRBJ2-3	CATSRELAGPSLKYF	TGTGCCACCAGCAGAGAGCTAGCGGGACCCTCGTTGAAGTATTTT
once	TRBD1	TRBV5-8	TRBJ1-2	CASSLSTGDNYGYTF	TGTGCCAGCAGCTTGAGTACAGGGGATAACTATGGCTACACCTTC
-	-	TRBV29-1	TRBJ2-5	CSVEDRGQETQYF	TGCAGCGTTGAAGATCGGGGCCAAGAGACCCAGTACTTC
-	TRBD1	TRBV6-5	TRBJ2-3	CASSYSDRATDTQYF	TGTGCCAGCAGTTACTCGGACAGGGCCACAGATACGCAGTATTTT
few	TRBD1	TRBV7-2	TRBJ2-7	CASSRDRNSYEQYF	TGTGCCAGCAGCCGGGACAGGAACTCCTACGAGCAGTACTTC
few	-	TRBV5-1	TRBJ2-1	CASSLTPLTVYNEQFF	TGCGCCAGCAGCTTAACGCCACTGACAGTCTACAATGAGCAGTTCTTC
-	-	TRBV7-2	TRBJ2-7	CASSLGGGSYEQYF	TGTGCCAGCAGCTTAGGAGGCGGGTCCTACGAGCAGTACTTC
few	TRBD1	TRBV5-1	TRBJ2-5	CASSLGTGSRQETQYF	TGCGCCAGCAGCTTGGGGACAGGAAGCCGCCAAGAGACCCAGTACTTC
-	-	TRBV7-7	TRBJ2-5	CASSLTGKQETQYF	TGTGCTAGCAGTTTAACCGGGAAGCAAGAGACCCAGTACTTC
few	-	TRBV2	TRBJ1-1	CASREYDRNTEAFF	TGTGCCAGCAGGGAGTACGACAGGAACACTGAAGCTTTCTTT
few	-	TRBV5-6	TRBJ2-7	CASTGQTYEQYF	TGTGCCAGCACTGGACAGACCTACGAGCAGTACTTC
-	-	TRBV21-1	TRBJ2-7	CASSKGDGGSYEQYF	TGTGCCAGCAGCAAAGGGGACGGGGGCTCCTACGAGCAGTACTTC
-	-	TRBV7-2	TRBJ1-3	CASSFSGDGNTIYF	TGTGCCAGCAGCTTCTCAGGGGATGGAAACACCATATATTTT
-	TRBD2	TRBV11-2	TRBJ2-1	CASSFGTSGRGYNEQFF	TGTGCCAGCAGCTTTGGGACTAGCGGGAGGGGCTACAATGAGCAGTTCTTC
few	-	TRBV7-6	TRBJ2-2	CASSLVMSGSTGELFF	TGTGCCAGCAGCTTAGTAATGTCCGGGAGCACCGGGGAGCTGTTTTTT
few	TRBD1	TRBV30	TRBJ2-7	CAWRRQGGTYEQYF	TGTGCCTGGAGGAGACAGGGCGGTACGTACGAGCAGTACTTC
few	TRBD1	TRBV9	TRBJ2-7	CASSAGTGGYEQYF	TGTGCCAGCAGCGCCGGGACAGGGGGCTACGAGCAGTACTTC